This passage covers 25 T cell receptor beta chains from one sample sequenced in a study of T-cell reconstitution after alpha-beta-depleted transplantation in children (dated by TCRdb to the mid-2010s). What this sample's treatment or condition label stands for: allogeneic hematopoietic cell transplantation with graft depleted of TCRalphabeta T cells and CD19 B cells. Library creation used PCR. The reads were generated on an Illumina HiSeq 2500. Molecular barcoding was employed in the preparation of TCR libraries, with unique molecular identifiers being used to normalize TCRbeta repertoire quantification. The raw public data were reprocessed by TCRdb itself: fastp quality trimming at Q25, MiXCR clonotype calling, in-frame beta chains only. Each record represents a unique CDR3 protein, reported with the most common genes and DNA among its rows. The sample includes around 110,000 distinct CDR3 sequences, with around 10% observed a single time. The top ten clonotypes cover nearly 35% of the sample.

The sequences come from PBMCs, collected before TCRalphabeta/CD19-depleted stem cell transplant. The receptors were gathered from a boy aged 2-9 years with acute lymphoblastic leukemia, due to receive a stem cell transplant.

The chain combines TRBV6-1 with TRBJ1-3, with D unresolved. Trimming cost V 4 bases and J 0 bases, with 4 bases left between them. This CDR3 region has 13 residues. Germline lookup yields CDR1 MNHNS and CDR2 SASEGT. The CDR3 DNA follows: TGTGCCAGCAGTGCTGACTCTGGAAACACCATATATTTT. This gives the protein CASSADSGNTIYF.

In this sample, this clonotype turned up a few times. The rearrangement links TRBV10-3 to TRBJ2-7, with TRBD2 matching 13 bases. Germline-derived CDR1 and CDR2 are ENHRY and SYGVKD. V lost 1 base to trimming and J lost 3 bases; unmatched junction nucleotides: 12. This CDR3 has 19 residues. CDR3 sequence reads: CAISELRWTSGSEVYEQYF. The CDR3 nucleotides read TGTGCCATCAGTGAGTTGAGGTGGACTAGCGGGAGTGAAGTCTACGAGCAGTACTTC.

V usage is TRBV18 and J usage is TRBJ2-1, with TRBD1 identical over 9 bases. The junction had 6 bases not matched to a gene; V was cut back by 5 bases and J by 7 bases. In germline, CDR1 is KGHSH, CDR2 LQKENI. The length of the CDR3 is 14 residues. The CDR3 coding sequence is TGTGCCAGCTCAACTACGACAGGGGGGAATGAGCAGTTCTTC. It is translated as CASSTTTGGNEQFF. Together with reference TRBV18 and TRBJ2-1, the CDR3 gives the full variable domain: NAGVMQNPRHLVRRRGQEARLRCSPMKGHSHVYWYRQLPEEGLKFMVYLQKENIIDESGMPKERFSAEFPKEGPSILRIQQVVRGDSAAYFCASSTTTGGNEQFFGPGTRLTVL.

In its sample, this clonotype was seen a few times. The CDR3 here is CASSQDRSRVSNQPQHF. The CDR3 region has the DNA TGTGCCAGCAGCCAAGATAGGAGCAGGGTTAGCAATCAGCCCCAGCATTTT. V is TRBV3-1 and J is TRBJ1-5; the D gene is possibly TRBD1 (5 bases). The length of the CDR3 is 17 residues. Germline CDR1 is LGHDT and CDR2 is YNNKEL (reference sequence). Deletions cut 0 bases from V and 0 bases from J, with 12 bases between.

The genes are TRBV28 and TRBJ2-6, with a possible D match to TRBD1 (5 bases). Between the trimmed V and J ends, which lost 5 bases and 0 bases, there was a span of 11 bases. The germline V gene has CDR1 MDHEN and CDR2 SYDVKM. The CDR3 is 16 amino acids. CDR3 sequence reads: CASSEQVSSGANVLTF. The CDR3 DNA sequence: TGTGCCAGCAGTGAACAGGTTAGCTCTGGGGCCAACGTCCTGACTTTC.

This clonotype turned up a few times. This chain uses TRBV6-1 with TRBJ2-2; D possibly matches TRBD1 or TRBD2 (5 bases each). The CDR3 is 14 residues long. Trimming stripped 8 bases from V and 6 bases from J, with 16 bases between. CDR1 is MNHNS, CDR2 SASEGT, per germline. The CDR3 loop is CASSKGEWAGELFF. CDR3 nucleotide sequence: TGTGCCAGCTCTAAAGGGGAGTGGGCCGGGGAGCTGTTTTTT.

The chain has TRBV19 and TRBJ2-6; D is unclear. Germline V gene data show CDR1 as LNHDA and CDR2 as SQIVND (reference sequence). This CDR3 comprises 17 residues. V shed 2 bases and J shed 0 bases, with 11 bases lying between them. The CDR3 DNA reads as TGTGCCAGTAGTATAAATGATCGACTCTCTGGGGCCAACGTCCTGACTTTC. It yields the protein CASSINDRLSGANVLTF. The full variable domain, in which reference TRBV19 and TRBJ2-6 provide the parts outside the CDR3, is DGGITQSPKYLFRKEGQNVTLSCEQNLNHDAMYWYRQDPGQGLRLIYYSQIVNDFQKGDIAEGYSVSREKKESFPLTVTSAQKNPTAFYLCASSINDRLSGANVLTFGAGSRLTVL.

The chain employs TRBV9 and TRBJ1-2; D remains ambiguous. Trimming took 0 bases from V and 0 from J, leaving 9 bases between them. Germline V gene sequence: CDR1 SGDLS, CDR2 YYNGEE. This CDR3 region has 15 residues. The CDR3 region has the DNA TGTGCCAGCAGCGTAGCTAGGGAAACTAACTATGGCTACACCTTC. It is translated as CASSVARETNYGYTF.

The chain recombines TRBV7-8 with TRBJ2-1, with TRBD2 identical over 11 bases. With 1 base clipped from V and 11 bases from J, the junction kept 4 bases outside the gene matches. Germline CDR1 is SGHVS and CDR2 is FQNEAQ. CDR3 length: 14 amino acids. DNA for the CDR3: TGTGCCAGCAGCTTAGAAGGGACTAGCGGTAAGCAGTTCTTC. Protein sequence: CASSLEGTSGKQFF.

The rearrangement joins TRBV5-1 to TRBJ2-1; tentative D call: TRBD2 (6 bases). The CDR3 runs 16 residues. The V gene lost 2 bases and the J gene lost 0 bases, with 12 bases spanning the gap. Germline CDR1 and CDR2: SGHRS and YFSETQ. CDR3 in amino acids: CASSFGGKSSYNEQFF. DNA for the CDR3: TGCGCCAGCAGCTTTGGGGGGAAAAGCTCCTACAATGAGCAGTTCTTC.

Many counts were recorded for this clonotype. The V and J genes are TRBV7-2 and TRBJ2-1; the D gene is possibly TRBD2 (6 bases). The CDR3 spans 16 residues. The ends were cut back, 0 bases at V and 0 bases at J, with 9 bases in the middle. CDR1 and CDR2 from the germline V gene are SGHTA and FQGNSA. The DNA for the CDR3 is TGTGCCAGCAGCTTAGCGGGCGGGGTCTCCTACAATGAGCAGTTCTTC. This encodes CASSLAGGVSYNEQFF.

Only a few counts were recorded for this clonotype. One end of the junction varies from germline; a read error may be responsible. The chain employs TRBV20-1 and TRBJ2-7; 8 positions match TRBD2. The CDR3 is 12 residues long. Germline V gene lookup returns CDR1 DFQATT and CDR2 SNEGSKA (reference sequence). Here the CDR3 reads CSARSGSYQQYF. CDR3 DNA: TGCAGTGCTAGAAGCGGGAGCTACCAGCAGTACTTC.

This clonotype was found a few times. This chain links TRBV5-1 with TRBJ2-5; D unresolved. The CDR3 runs to 14 residues. The germline gives CDR1 SGHRS, CDR2 YFSETQ. Trimming took 0 bases from V and 4 from J, leaving 10 bases between them. The CDR3 protein is CASSLDGVGETQYF. For the CDR3, the DNA is TGCGCCAGCAGCTTGGATGGGGTAGGAGAGACCCAGTACTTC. The variable domain in full, with the rest retrieved from reference TRBV5-1 and TRBJ2-5, is KAGVTQTPRYLIKTRGQQVTLSCSPISGHRSVSWYQQTPGQGLQFLFEYFSETQRNKGNFPGRFSGRQFSNSRSEMNVSTLELGDSALYLCASSLDGVGETQYFGPGTRLLVL.

This clonotype came up once. The rearrangement joins TRBV18 to TRBJ1-1, with 10 bases lining up with TRBD1. The CDR3 spans 18 residues. V lost 4 bases, J lost 6 bases, and 17 bases stayed unmatched. Per germline, CDR1 KGHSH and CDR2 LQKENI. The CDR3 loop is CASSHIRTGGLLNAEAFF. The DNA of the CDR3 is TGTGCCAGCTCACACATCCGGACAGGGGGTTTATTAAACGCTGAAGCTTTCTTT.

The J gene is TRBJ2-6, the V gene TRBV12-3 or TRBV12-4; the D gene could be TRBD1 or TRBD2 (5 bases each). The CDR3 has 16 amino acids. The V end was cut by 5 bases, the J end by 3 bases, with 14 bases between. The CDR3 region has the DNA TGTGCCAGCAGTGGGGGACGGGTGTATGGGGCCAACGTCCTGACTTTC. Amino acids: CASSGGRVYGANVLTF.

This clonotype was seen only a few times. The chain couples TRBV5-1 to TRBJ2-3; 8 bases are shared with TRBD2. The germline CDR1 and CDR2 sequences are SGHRS and YFSETQ. V lost 3 bases to trimming and J lost 2 bases; unmatched junction nucleotides: 14. The CDR3 is 18 residues long. The CDR3 bases are TGCGCCAGCAGCTGGGATTCTAGCGGGCCCGGTTTCACAGATACGCAGTATTTT. Protein sequence: CASSWDSSGPGFTDTQYF. Supplemented by reference TRBV5-1 and TRBJ2-3, the full variable domain reads KAGVTQTPRYLIKTRGQQVTLSCSPISGHRSVSWYQQTPGQGLQFLFEYFSETQRNKGNFPGRFSGRQFSNSRSEMNVSTLELGDSALYLCASSWDSSGPGFTDTQYFGPGTRLTVL.

This clonotype was found a few times. This sequence joins TRBV5-6 and TRBJ1-5, with D perhaps matching TRBD1 (6 bases). The CDR3 is made up of 15 amino acids. Germline CDR1 SGHDT, CDR2 YYEEEE. Trimming pared 4 bases from V and 1 base from J, leaving 12 bases between. CDR3 sequence: CASSRQGYSNQPQHF. In DNA, the CDR3 is TGTGCCAGCAGCCGGCAGGGGTACAGCAATCAGCCCCAGCATTTT.

This clonotype showed up many times. This rearrangement joins TRBV7-9 to TRBJ2-1; 9 bases align to TRBD2. This CDR3 comprises 15 residues. CDR1 and CDR2 from the germline V gene are SEHNR and FQNEAQ (reference sequence). With 1 base clipped from V and 8 bases from J, the junction kept 6 bases outside the gene matches. CDR3 DNA: TGTGCCAGCAGCTTAGGAGCGGGAGGTGGGGATGAGCAGTTCTTC. As protein: CASSLGAGGGDEQFF.

The chain is built from TRBV27 and TRBJ2-6; D is undetermined. Germline-derived CDR1 and CDR2 are MNHEY and SMNVEV (reference sequence). This CDR3 is 18 amino acids long. Trimming removed 0 bases at V and 3 bases at J, with 15 bases between. The CDR3 loop is CASSLSGFTGYGANVLTF. For the CDR3, the DNA is TGTGCCAGCAGTTTATCGGGCTTTACTGGTTATGGGGCCAACGTCCTGACTTTC.

In its sample, this clonotype was seen a few times. The chain uses TRBV6-5 and TRBJ2-7, with TRBD1 matching over 9 bases. Germline values: CDR1 MNHEY, CDR2 SVGAGI. V lost 2 bases and J lost 5; bases outside the gene matches: 4. The CDR3 has 14 residues. CDR3 amino acids: CASSYMGQGDEQYF. CDR3 bases: TGTGCCAGCAGTTACATGGGACAGGGAGACGAGCAGTACTTC.

This clonotype was found many times. The chain joins TRBV7-9 to TRBJ2-3; D might be TRBD2 (6 bases). V gave up 5 bases and J gave up 4 bases, with 10 bases separating them. Germline values: CDR1 SEHNR, CDR2 FQNEAQ (reference sequence). The CDR3 has 13 residues. CDR3: CASSPRGPDTQYF. The CDR3, as DNA: TGTGCCAGCAGCCCGCGGGGTCCAGATACGCAGTATTTT.

This clonotype was detected ten times or more. The rearrangement links TRBV5-6 to TRBJ2-5; D may be TRBD1 or TRBD2 (5 bases each). Germline V gives CDR1 SGHDT, CDR2 YYEEEE. V lost 4 bases, J lost 4 bases, and 11 bases lay in between. This CDR3 comprises 13 residues. The CDR3 spells CASSAGTRETQYF. CDR3 nucleotide sequence: TGTGCCAGCAGCGCCGGGACCAGAGAGACCCAGTACTTC.

The chain recombines TRBV18 with TRBJ1-2; maybe TRBD1 (6 bases). The CDR3 totals 13 residues. V shed 3 bases and J shed 8 bases, with 13 bases lying between them. Germline CDR1 KGHSH, CDR2 LQKENI. The CDR3 nucleotides are TGTGCCAGCTCACCTGACAGGTTACGGGGCTACACCTTC. This encodes CASSPDRLRGYTF. Variable domain in full (rest from reference TRBV18 and TRBJ1-2): NAGVMQNPRHLVRRRGQEARLRCSPMKGHSHVYWYRQLPEEGLKFMVYLQKENIIDESGMPKERFSAEFPKEGPSILRIQQVVRGDSAAYFCASSPDRLRGYTFGSGTRLTVV.

This clonotype was counted between two and nine times. The chain joins TRBV27 to TRBJ2-2, with no clear D. V lost 0 bases to trimming and J lost 7 bases, with 3 bases between them. CDR1 is MNHEY, CDR2 SMNVEV, per germline (reference sequence). CDR3 length: 12 amino acids. CDR3 sequence (DNA): TGTGCCAGCAGTTTATCGATCGGGGAGCTGTTTTTT. Protein: CASSLSIGELFF.

This clonotype was seen ten or more times. V usage is TRBV12-3 or TRBV12-4 and J usage is TRBJ2-7; tentatively, D is TRBD1 (5 bases). CDR3 length: 13 amino acids. The V gene lost 4 bases and the J gene lost 5 bases, with 12 bases spanning the gap. CDR3 nucleotide sequence: TGTGCCAGCAGTTCTGGCAGGGTCCACGAGCAGTACTTC. Its protein product is CASSSGRVHEQYF.